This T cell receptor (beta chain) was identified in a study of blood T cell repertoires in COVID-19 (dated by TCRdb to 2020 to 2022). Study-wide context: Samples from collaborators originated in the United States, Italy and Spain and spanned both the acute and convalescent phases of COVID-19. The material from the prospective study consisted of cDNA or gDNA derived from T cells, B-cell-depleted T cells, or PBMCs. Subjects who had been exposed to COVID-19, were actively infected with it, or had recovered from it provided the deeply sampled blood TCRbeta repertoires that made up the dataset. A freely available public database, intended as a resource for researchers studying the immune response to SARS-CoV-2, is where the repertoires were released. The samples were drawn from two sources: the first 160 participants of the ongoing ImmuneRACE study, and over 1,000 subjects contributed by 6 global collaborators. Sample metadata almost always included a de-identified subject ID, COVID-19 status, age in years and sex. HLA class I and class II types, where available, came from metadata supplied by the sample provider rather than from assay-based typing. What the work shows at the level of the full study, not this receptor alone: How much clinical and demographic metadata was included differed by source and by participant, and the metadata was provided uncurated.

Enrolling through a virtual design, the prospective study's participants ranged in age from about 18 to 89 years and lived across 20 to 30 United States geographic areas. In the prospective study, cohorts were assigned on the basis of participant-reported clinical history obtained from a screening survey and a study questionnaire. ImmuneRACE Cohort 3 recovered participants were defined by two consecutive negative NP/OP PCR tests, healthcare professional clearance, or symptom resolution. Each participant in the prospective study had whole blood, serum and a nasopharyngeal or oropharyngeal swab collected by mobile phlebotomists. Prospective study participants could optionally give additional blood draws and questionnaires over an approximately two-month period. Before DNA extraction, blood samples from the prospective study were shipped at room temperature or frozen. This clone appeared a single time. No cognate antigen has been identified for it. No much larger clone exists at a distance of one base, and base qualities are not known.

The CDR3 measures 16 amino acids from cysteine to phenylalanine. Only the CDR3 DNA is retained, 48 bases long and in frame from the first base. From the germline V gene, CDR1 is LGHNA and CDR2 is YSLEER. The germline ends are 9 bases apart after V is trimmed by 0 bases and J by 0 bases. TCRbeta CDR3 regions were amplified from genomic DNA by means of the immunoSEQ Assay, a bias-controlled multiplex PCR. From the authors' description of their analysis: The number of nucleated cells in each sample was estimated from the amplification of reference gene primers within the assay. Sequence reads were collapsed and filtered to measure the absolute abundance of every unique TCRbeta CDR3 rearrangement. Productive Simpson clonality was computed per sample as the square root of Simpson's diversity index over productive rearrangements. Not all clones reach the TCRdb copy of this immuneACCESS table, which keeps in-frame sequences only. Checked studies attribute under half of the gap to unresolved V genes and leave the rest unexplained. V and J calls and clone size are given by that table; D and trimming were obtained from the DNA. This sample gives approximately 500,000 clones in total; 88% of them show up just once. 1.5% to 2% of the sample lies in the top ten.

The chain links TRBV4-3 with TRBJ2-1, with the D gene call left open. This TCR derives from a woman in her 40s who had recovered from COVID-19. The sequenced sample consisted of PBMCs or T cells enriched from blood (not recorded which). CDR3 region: CASSQESFSSYNEQFF. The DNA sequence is TGCGCCAGCAGCCAAGAGTCTTTCAGCTCCTACAATGAGCAGTTCTTC.